These 7 T cell receptor beta chains were sequenced from one sample in a study of CD8 T cells in ankylosing spondylitis. TCRdb re-derived calls from the 5' RACE reads in MiXCR, one entry per CDR3 protein. The sample records approximately 110,000 distinct CDR3 sequences, 20% to 30% being singletons. Sequenced: synovial fluid, either unsorted or a sorted T cell fraction (not recorded which). These receptors were collected from a male donor with ankylosing spondylitis.

This clonotype was recorded a few times. The chain uses TRBV20-1 and TRBJ2-1; 7 positions match TRBD1. CDR3 length: 15 amino acids. CDR1 is DFQATT, CDR2 SNEGSKA, per germline (reference sequence). V was clipped by 3 bases and J by 3 bases; unmatched bases: 8. The CDR3 protein is CSASVGQVYYNEQFF. The CDR3 region has the DNA TGCAGTGCTAGCGTTGGACAGGTCTACTACAATGAGCAGTTCTTC.

This clonotype was counted only a few times. The chain uses TRBV29-1 and TRBJ1-3; TRBD1 matches at 7 bases. CDR1 is SQVTM and CDR2 is ANQGSEA in the germline V gene. V gave up 4 bases and J gave up 8 bases; unmatched junction bases: 5. This CDR3 is built from 12 residues. CDR3 sequence reads: CSVVTGVDTIYF. The CDR3 region has the DNA TGCAGCGTTGTAACAGGGGTAGACACCATATATTTT.

This clonotype has a count of ten or more. The J gene is TRBJ2-7, the V gene TRBV2, with D possibly being TRBD1 or TRBD2 (5 bases each). Germline V gene lookup returns CDR1 SNHLY and CDR2 FYNNEI. V was pared by 5 bases and J by 5 bases, with 10 bases between. The CDR3 sequence is 12 residues long. The CDR3 reads CASSTGTDEQYF. The DNA for the CDR3 is TGTGCCAGCAGTACCGGGACCGACGAGCAGTACTTC.

The chain joins TRBV11-2 to TRBJ2-1; D tentatively reads TRBD1 or TRBD2 (5 bases each). Trimming cost V 1 base and J 3 bases, with 13 bases left between them. Germline V gene lookup returns CDR1 SGHAT and CDR2 FQNNGV. There are 16 residues in the CDR3. CDR3 DNA: TGTGCCAGCAGCTTAGCCACCGGGACCGACTACAATGAGCAGTTCTTC. Its protein is CASSLATGTDYNEQFF.

The sample holds one count of this clonotype. The chain has TRBV7-2 and TRBJ1-1; D is undetermined. The CDR3 sequence is 13 residues long. Germline V gene lookup returns CDR1 SGHTA and CDR2 FQGNSA. V was clipped by 3 bases and J by 5 bases, with 10 bases between them. CDR3 nucleotides: TGTGCCAGCAGCTTGCACGGGAGGACTGAAGCTTTCTTT. Protein: CASSLHGRTEAFF.

V gene TRBV20-1 combines with J gene TRBJ1-2; weak D call: TRBD1 (6 bases). This CDR3 is 11 amino acids long. V was clipped by 3 bases and J by 10 bases, with 12 bases between them. From germline, CDR1 is DFQATT and CDR2 SNEGSKA (reference sequence). The DNA of the CDR3 is TGCAGTGCTAGCCAGGCAGGGGACTACACCTTC. Translation: CSASQAGDYTF.

This chain uses TRBV27 with TRBJ1-4; D unclear. The CDR3 is 12 amino acids. The V gene lost 3 bases and the J gene lost 12 bases, with 11 bases spanning the gap. Germline CDR1 MNHEY, CDR2 SMNVEV (reference sequence). The CDR3 DNA reads as TGTGCCAGCAGTTTTCTGGGTCGGGAACTGTTTTTT. Encoded protein: CASSFLGRELFF.